This is a list of T cell receptor beta chains from one sample in a study of neurological immune-mediated disorders. Each CDR3 protein is one row after TCRdb ran MiXCR on the 5' RACE reads. Found here are roughly 70,000 distinct CDR3 sequences, 3.9% of them singletons; the top ten hold 1% to 1.5%. The sample comprised PBMCs. The receptors originated from a man aged 25 to 40 with multiple sclerosis. Both conserved end residues are part of each CDR3. The D gene is left open where the match is weak. Clone sizes are given selectively: once, few, many, or a class where the clone is expanded.

size,V,J,D,CDR3,DNA
many,TRBV6-6,TRBJ2-7,-,CASSYAQGSPAYEQYF,TGTGCCAGCAGTTACGCGCAGGGGTCACCCGCCTACGAGCAGTACTTC
many,TRBV19,TRBJ1-5,TRBD1,CASTKTGHQPQHF,TGTGCCAGTACCAAGACAGGGCATCAGCCCCAGCATTTT
many,TRBV20-1,TRBJ1-1,-,CSAEDRRANTEAFF,TGCAGTGCTGAGGACAGAAGGGCGAACACTGAAGCTTTCTTT
many,TRBV5-1,TRBJ2-2,-,CASSLFLTGSFRNTGELFF,TGCGCCAGCAGCTTGTTTTTGACAGGATCTTTCCGAAACACCGGGGAGCTGTTTTTT
many,TRBV29-1,TRBJ1-3,-,CSVGEGGNTIYF,TGCAGCGTTGGGGAAGGAGGAAACACCATATATTTT
many,TRBV7-8,TRBJ2-7,-,CASSSGLFAYF,TGTGCCAGCAGCTCAGGGCTTTTCGCATACTTC
few,TRBV20-1,TRBJ2-7,-,CSALGLGGGEQYF,TGCAGTGCTCTCGGACTTGGGGGCGGCGAGCAGTACTTC
many,TRBV4-1,TRBJ1-6,-,CASSQDPFGVSSYNSPLHF,TGCGCCAGCAGCCAAGATCCGTTTGGCGTTAGCTCCTATAATTCACCCCTCCACTTT
many,TRBV20-1,TRBJ1-5,-,CSASDRLGQPQHF,TGCAGTGCGTCCGACAGGCTGGGGCAGCCCCAGCATTTT
few,TRBV5-1,TRBJ2-5,TRBD2,CASSFGLATKETQYF,TGCGCCAGCAGCTTCGGACTAGCGACTAAAGAGACCCAGTACTTC
many,TRBV7-8,TRBJ1-5,-,CASSLEDGNQPQHF,TGTGCCAGCAGCTTAGAAGATGGGAATCAGCCCCAGCATTTT
many,TRBV20-1,TRBJ2-1,-,CSANHENNEQFF,TGCAGTGCTAATCACGAGAACAATGAGCAGTTCTTC
many,TRBV6-2/TRBV6-3,TRBJ1-2,TRBD1,CASRGTGTNYGYTF,TGTGCCAGCAGAGGGACAGGGACGAACTATGGCTACACCTTC
many,TRBV7-9,TRBJ2-2,TRBD1,CASRDGRGTGRTGELFF,TGTGCCAGCAGAGACGGACGAGGGACAGGGCGCACCGGGGAGCTGTTTTTT
many,TRBV5-1,TRBJ2-5,-,CASSSSTRVETQYF,TGCGCCAGCAGCTCCTCCACTAGGGTGGAGACCCAGTACTTC
many,TRBV6-2/TRBV6-3,TRBJ2-1,-,CASSPGRYNEQFF,TGTGCCAGCAGCCCCGGACGGTACAATGAGCAGTTCTTC
many,TRBV15,TRBJ1-3,-,CATRREWTSGNTIYF,TGTGCCACCCGGAGGGAGTGGACTTCTGGAAACACCATATATTTT
many,TRBV4-1,TRBJ2-7,-,CASSRAGSKFGDEQYF,TGCGCCAGCAGCCGTGCCGGGTCAAAATTCGGGGACGAGCAGTACTTC
many,TRBV20-1,TRBJ1-1,-,CSARVLSGTFF,TGCAGTGCTAGGGTTCTCAGCGGGACTTTCTTT
many,TRBV3-1,TRBJ1-5,-,CASSLGTLGNQPQHF,TGTGCCAGCAGCCTCGGGACGCTAGGCAATCAGCCCCAGCATTTT
-,TRBV7-8,TRBJ1-5,-,CASSFGASNQPQNF,TGTGCCAGCAGCTTTGGGGCCAGCAATCAGCCCCAGAATTTT
many,TRBV6-5,TRBJ1-3,-,CASSSIAGNTIYF,TGTGCCAGCAGTTCGATTGCTGGAAACACCATATATTTT
many,TRBV7-2,TRBJ2-5,-,CASSLEQGGETQYF,TGTGCCAGCAGCTTAGAGCAGGGTGGGGAGACCCAGTACTTC
many,TRBV5-1,TRBJ2-7,TRBD2,CASSLVASGGAEQYF,TGCGCCAGCAGCTTGGTGGCTAGCGGGGGTGCTGAGCAGTACTTC
many,TRBV29-1,TRBJ2-1,TRBD2,CSVASGGYNEQFF,TGCAGCGTTGCTAGCGGGGGGTACAATGAGCAGTTCTTC
many,TRBV5-1,TRBJ2-1,TRBD2,CASSLAPTSSGNEQFF,TGCGCCAGCAGCTTGGCACCGACTTCTAGCGGTAATGAGCAGTTCTTC
many,TRBV5-1,TRBJ2-6,-,CASSFAGANVLTF,TGCGCCAGCAGCTTTGCTGGGGCCAACGTCCTGACTTTC
many,TRBV7-9,TRBJ2-7,-,CASSVKGQKYEWQYF,TGTGCCAGCAGCGTAAAAGGACAGAAATACGAGTGGCAGTACTTC
many,TRBV6-5,TRBJ2-3,TRBD2,CASSFLLAGLVADTQYF,TGTGCCAGCAGTTTTCTACTAGCGGGGCTTGTTGCAGATACGCAGTATTTT
many,TRBV9,TRBJ2-2,-,CASSEDTLELFF,TGTGCCAGCAGCGAAGACACCCTTGAGCTGTTTTTT
many,TRBV6-2/TRBV6-3,TRBJ1-5,TRBD1,CASSPNPFTGTESNQPQHF,TGTGCCAGCAGTCCGAACCCCTTCACCGGGACAGAAAGCAATCAGCCCCAGCATTTT
many,TRBV29-1,TRBJ2-5,TRBD2,CSVEGLAGIQETQYF,TGCAGCGTTGAAGGACTAGCGGGGATCCAAGAGACCCAGTACTTC
few,TRBV11-2,TRBJ2-3,-,CASRLGDTQYF,TGTGCCAGCAGATTAGGTGATACGCAGTATTTT